Listed here are 32 T cell receptor beta chains from one sample, sequenced in a study of cytomegalovirus exposure and HLA in healthy donors. Primers for the PCR totalled 60 Vbeta and 13 Jbeta. TCRdb's copy holds only in-frame clones and misses some; the assay was immunoSEQ multiplex PCR. This sample carries 150,000 to 200,000 clones, roughly four fifths of them seen once, and the ten largest clones take 4.3%. Sequencing was carried out using PBMCs. Source of these receptors: a man in his forties or fifties in good health and CMV-seronegative.

The chain has TRBV5-6 and TRBJ1-5; possibly TRBD1 for D (5 bases). Trimming stripped 2 bases from V and 3 bases from J, with 9 bases between. Germline lookup yields CDR1 SGHDT and CDR2 YYEEEE. This CDR3 comprises 14 residues. CDR3 amino acids: CASSLGQFNQPQHF. The CDR3 region has the DNA TGTGCCAGCAGCTTAGGACAATTCAATCAGCCCCAGCATTTT.

V and J are TRBV20-1 and TRBJ2-5, with no clear D. The CDR3 extends over 11 amino acids. V was cut by 6 bases and J by 2 bases, with 7 bases left in between. Germline V CDR1 and CDR2: DFQATT, SNEGSKA (reference sequence). Written as DNA, the CDR3 is TGCAGTGCCCCGTTTCAAGAGACCCAGTACTTC. Amino acids: CSAPFQETQYF.

There are a few counts of this clone. The DNA for the CDR3 is TGTGCCGGCTCCGATCCGAACACCGGGGAGCTGTTTTTT. Its translation: CAGSDPNTGELFF. The chain is built from TRBV6-5 and TRBJ2-2; D is ambiguous. The CDR3 consists of 13 residues. Germline V gene data show CDR1 as MNHEY and CDR2 as SVGAGI. Trimming stripped 11 bases from V and 0 bases from J, with 10 bases between.

V usage is TRBV7-8 and J usage is TRBJ1-3, with D possibly TRBD1 on 5 matching bases. The germline V gene has CDR1 SGHVS and CDR2 FQNEAQ. This CDR3 has 14 residues. The V gene lost 0 bases and the J gene lost 5 bases, with 8 bases spanning the gap. The CDR3 DNA sequence: TGTGCCAGCAGCTTAGCAGGGGAAAGAAACACCATATATTTT. Its translation: CASSLAGERNTIYF.

The chain links TRBV4-1 to TRBJ2-4; a possible D gene is TRBD1 (5 bases). Germline V lookup: CDR1 MGHRA, CDR2 YSYEKL. The CDR3 loop spans 17 amino acids. V shed 2 bases and J shed 3 bases, with 17 bases lying between them. CDR3: CASSQIPRDGDKNIQYF. CDR3 sequence (DNA): TGCGCCAGCAGCCAAATCCCCAGGGATGGGGACAAAAACATTCAGTACTTC.

This chain's CDR3 is CASSRRGGRRSTGELFF. The DNA of the CDR3 is TGTGCCAGCAGCCGACGGGGGGGCCGGAGGTCCACCGGGGAGCTGTTTTTT. The chain joins TRBV7-3 to TRBJ2-2; 8 positions match TRBD2. The CDR3 is 17 amino acids. The germline CDR1 and CDR2 sequences are SGHTA and FQGTGA. V lost 5 bases and J lost 4; bases outside the gene matches: 12.

The V call is TRBV28, the J call TRBJ1-6; D ambiguous. Deletions cut 6 bases from V and 10 bases from J, with 13 bases between. The CDR3 totals 13 residues. Germline V gene data show CDR1 as MDHEN and CDR2 as SYDVKM. The CDR3 bases are TGTGCCAGCAGCCGACGGACGGGATCACCCCTCCACTTT. Translating it yields CASSRRTGSPLHF.

The chain carries TRBV7-2 and TRBJ2-7, with 8 bases identical to TRBD2. Germline CDR1 SGHTA, CDR2 FQGNSA. The CDR3 totals 14 residues. With V trimmed by 2 bases and J by 7 bases, 7 bases remained unmatched. CDR3 loop: CASSLSAGGGEQYF. Here the CDR3 DNA reads TGTGCCAGCAGCTTATCCGCGGGGGGAGGTGAGCAGTACTTC.

This chain connects TRBV7-9 to TRBJ2-7; maybe TRBD2 (5 bases). The germline V gene encodes CDR1 SEHNR and CDR2 FQNEAQ (reference sequence). This CDR3 spans 13 amino acids. Trimming removed 5 bases from V and 4 bases from J, with 12 bases in between. In DNA form, the CDR3 reads TGTGCCAGCAGCCCCCCTAGCAGGTACGAGCAGTACTTC. It codes for CASSPPSRYEQYF.

V is TRBV30 and J is TRBJ1-5, with 7 bases aligning to TRBD1. From germline, CDR1 is GTSNPN and CDR2 SVGIG (reference sequence). The CDR3 sequence is 14 residues long. The J segment lost 9 bases and the V segment lost 0 bases, leaving 8 bases of the junction unmatched. CDR3 in amino acids: CAWSVTGSYPPQHF. The CDR3 bases are TGTGCCTGGAGTGTGACAGGGTCTTATCCGCCCCAGCATTTT.

The rearrangement joins TRBV6-1 to TRBJ1-6; 8 bases line up with TRBD1. The V segment lost 4 bases and the J segment 2 bases; nucleotides outside the gene matches: 7. Germline loops: CDR1 MNHNS, CDR2 SASEGT. CDR3 length: 17 amino acids. The DNA for the CDR3 is TGTGCCAGCAGTGCCCCTACAGGGGGTGCCTATAATTCACCCCTCCACTTT. Amino acid sequence: CASSAPTGGAYNSPLHF.

The chain links TRBV28 to TRBJ1-1, with D uncertain. V dropped 0 bases and J dropped 3 bases, with 8 bases sitting between them. The CDR3 contains 14 residues. The germline V gene has CDR1 MDHEN and CDR2 SYDVKM. The CDR3 DNA follows: TGTGCCAGCAGTTTATGGACGAGCGACACTGAAGCTTTCTTT. It is translated as CASSLWTSDTEAFF. Drawing the rest from reference TRBV28 and TRBJ1-1, the complete variable domain is DVKVTQSSRYLVKRTGEKVFLECVQDMDHENMFWYRQDPGLGLRLIYFSYDVKMKEKGDIPEGYSVSREKKERFSLILESASTNQTSMYLCASSLWTSDTEAFFGQGTRLTVV.

V and J are TRBV27 and TRBJ2-1; D perhaps matches TRBD1 (6 bases). CDR3 length equals 16 residues. Germline V gives CDR1 MNHEY, CDR2 SMNVEV (reference sequence). The V end lost 8 bases, the J end lost 0 bases, and 17 bases lay between the germline ends. CDR3 residues: CASQDRTKDSYNEQFF. The CDR3 bases are TGTGCCAGCCAAGACAGGACGAAAGACTCCTACAATGAGCAGTTCTTC.

This chain uses TRBV19 with TRBJ2-5; a weak D match, TRBD2 (5 bases). The CDR3 has 13 amino acids. The germline V and J ends were trimmed by 7 bases and 3 bases, with 12 bases remaining between them. Germline CDR1 is LNHDA and CDR2 is SQIVND (reference sequence). CDR3 sequence: CASMTSGKETQYF. The CDR3 coding sequence is TGTGCCAGTATGACCAGCGGAAAAGAGACCCAGTACTTC.

This clone was counted a few times. The chain combines TRBV11-2 with TRBJ1-2; TRBD1 matches 9 bases. The V and J ends lost 4 bases and 0 bases, in that order; junction bases with no gene match: 12. Germline values: CDR1 SGHAT, CDR2 FQNNGV. CDR3 size: 18 residues. The CDR3: CASSSVPPHRGPNYGYTF. CDR3 in DNA: TGTGCCAGCAGCTCCGTTCCTCCTCACAGGGGGCCTAACTATGGCTACACCTTC.

The rearrangement joins TRBV18 to TRBJ1-1; 7 nucleotides match TRBD1. Germline lookup yields CDR1 KGHSH and CDR2 LQKENI. This CDR3 comprises 14 residues. V was pared by 3 bases and J by 1 base, with 2 bases of the junction left unmatched. The CDR3 bases are TGTGCCAGCTCACCGGGGGACAGGAACACTGAAGCTTTCTTT. It yields the protein CASSPGDRNTEAFF.

The chain links TRBV13 to TRBJ2-6; tentative D call: TRBD2 (6 bases). The V and J ends lost 5 bases and 4 bases respectively, with 18 bases between them. Germline V lookup: CDR1 PRHDT, CDR2 FYEKMQ (reference sequence). The CDR3 sequence is 17 residues long. The CDR3: CASSLDVGDSGANVLTF. DNA of the CDR3: TGTGCCAGCAGCCTAGATGTGGGGGACTCGGGGGCCAACGTCCTGACTTTC.

The CDR3 sequence: CASRRTGAEAFF. DNA of the CDR3: TGTGCCAGCAGGAGGACAGGGGCTGAAGCTTTCTTT. The gene calls are TRBV6-5 and TRBJ1-1; 9 bases fit TRBD1. Germline V gene lookup returns CDR1 MNHEY and CDR2 SVGAGI. This CDR3 region has 12 residues. The V gene end was trimmed by 6 bases and the J gene end by 6 bases; junction bases not matched to a gene: 2.

This chain uses TRBV6-1 with TRBJ1-5; 8 bases agree with TRBD1. Germline CDR1 MNHNS, CDR2 SASEGT. V lost 0 bases, J lost 7 bases, and 2 bases stayed unmatched. The CDR3 is 14 residues long. Written as DNA, the CDR3 is TGTGCCAGCAGTGAAGCCCAGGGGGCCCAGCCCCAGCATTTT. Its protein is CASSEAQGAQPQHF.

The chain links TRBV6-5 to TRBJ2-3; TRBD2 is a possible D gene (6 bases). There are 15 residues in the CDR3. V dropped 6 bases and J dropped 5 bases, with 18 bases sitting between them. Looked up from germline, CDR1 is MNHEY and CDR2 is SVGAGI. As DNA, the CDR3 is TGTGCCAGCAGCAACGGGGGACTCCACGTAGATACGCAGTATTTT. Protein: CASSNGGLHVDTQYF.

The CDR3, as DNA: TGCAGCGTTGAAGGGGCTCGCAGCTCCTACAATGAGCAGTTCTTC. Translating it yields CSVEGARSSYNEQFF. V is TRBV29-1 and J is TRBJ2-1; D not resolved. This CDR3 is built from 15 residues. In germline, CDR1 is SQVTM, CDR2 ANQGSEA. V was cut by 1 base and J by 0 bases, with 10 bases left in between.

The rearrangement joins TRBV4-1 to TRBJ1-2; D unclear. With 1 base removed from V and 6 bases from J, the gap between germline ends came to 6 bases. CDR1 is MGHRA and CDR2 is YSYEKL in the germline V gene. CDR3 length: 12 residues. This chain's CDR3 is CASSQVGDGYTF. As DNA, the CDR3 is TGCGCCAGCAGCCAAGTCGGGGATGGCTACACCTTC.

The chain recombines TRBV4-3 with TRBJ2-2; 8 bases agree with TRBD2. Trimming took 0 bases from V and 2 from J; bases not matched to a gene: 5. The CDR3 consists of 17 residues. The germline CDR1 and CDR2 sequences are LGHNA and YSLEER. CDR3: CASSQDKAGVNTGELFF. The DNA of the CDR3 is TGCGCCAGCAGCCAAGATAAAGCGGGGGTCAACACCGGGGAGCTGTTTTTT.

The rearrangement links TRBV11-2 to TRBJ2-3; a possible D gene is TRBD2 (5 bases). The V gene lost 0 bases and the J gene lost 2 bases, with 9 bases spanning the gap. The CDR3 is 15 amino acids. Germline CDR1 and CDR2: SGHAT and FQNNGV. The CDR3 sequence: CASSLDGLSTDTQYF. CDR3 coding DNA: TGTGCCAGCAGCTTAGACGGACTCTCCACAGATACGCAGTATTTT.

The rearrangement links TRBV18 to TRBJ2-5; 9 bases map to TRBD1. The CDR3 is made up of 14 amino acids. With 6 bases clipped from V and 2 bases from J, the junction kept 4 bases outside the gene matches. Germline-derived CDR1 and CDR2 are KGHSH and LQKENI. The CDR3 DNA reads as TGTGCCAGCTCCATCGACAGGGGGCAAGAGACCCAGTACTTC. Protein: CASSIDRGQETQYF. Variable domain in full (rest from reference TRBV18 and TRBJ2-5): NAGVMQNPRHLVRRRGQEARLRCSPMKGHSHVYWYRQLPEEGLKFMVYLQKENIIDESGMPKERFSAEFPKEGPSILRIQQVVRGDSAAYFCASSIDRGQETQYFGPGTRLLVL.

The chain recombines TRBV5-1 with TRBJ2-1, with 8 bases fitting TRBD2. The CDR3 covers 15 residues. The junction had 7 bases not matched to a gene; V was cut back by 1 base and J by 7 bases. Germline lookup yields CDR1 SGHRS and CDR2 YFSETQ. The DNA of the CDR3 is TGCGCCAGCAGCTTGCCGGCGGGGGGCTGGAATGAGCAGTTCTTC. Translated, it gives CASSLPAGGWNEQFF.

The chain joins TRBV9 to TRBJ1-2; D may be TRBD1 (5 bases). The V gene's germline CDR1 is SGDLS and CDR2 YYNGEE. V was clipped by 4 bases and J by 8 bases, with 21 bases between them. The CDR3 runs 15 residues. The CDR3 coding sequence is TGTGCCAGCAGCCTTCCCATGGACGGAGGGGTCGGCTACACCTTC. It codes for CASSLPMDGGVGYTF.

The V call is TRBV7-8, the J call TRBJ2-7, with D tentatively TRBD2 (6 bases). Germline CDR1 reads SGHVS; CDR2 reads FQNEAQ. V was trimmed by 5 bases and J by 0 bases, leaving 17 bases between them. This CDR3 has 16 amino acids. CDR3 DNA: TGTGCCAGCAGCAGACCATTGGAGGGATTCTCCTACGAGCAGTACTTC. Encoded protein: CASSRPLEGFSYEQYF.

V usage is TRBV9 and J usage is TRBJ2-1; 12 nucleotides match TRBD2. V trimming: 3 bases; J trimming: 7 bases; junction bases outside the gene matches: 5. This CDR3 has 15 amino acids. Germline V CDR1 and CDR2: SGDLS, YYNGEE. CDR3 DNA: TGTGCCAGCAGCGCTGCTAGCGGGGGGGTTAATGAGCAGTTCTTC. Protein product: CASSAASGGVNEQFF.

V is TRBV4-3 and J is TRBJ1-3, with 7 nucleotides matching TRBD1. The CDR3 contains 17 residues. V gave up 1 base and J gave up 4 bases; unmatched junction bases: 10. CDR1 and CDR2 from the germline V gene are LGHNA and YSLEER. CDR3 coding DNA: TGCGCCAGCAGCCAAGGGGCAGGGGGTATGACCGGAAACACCATATATTTT. This sequence encodes CASSQGAGGMTGNTIYF.

This rearrangement joins TRBV29-1 to TRBJ2-7; D not resolved. CDR3 length equals 13 residues. Germline values: CDR1 SQVTM, CDR2 ANQGSEA. V lost 3 bases and J 5 bases, leaving 14 bases between the germline ends. The CDR3 DNA reads as TGCAGCGTTGAGGTGCCCTACGTCAACGAGCAGTACTTC. This encodes CSVEVPYVNEQYF.

This clone was picked up one time. The chain has TRBV5-1 and TRBJ2-1; TRBD2 is a possible D gene (6 bases). This CDR3 spans 16 amino acids. V shed 0 bases and J shed 7 bases, with 17 bases lying between them. Germline V CDR1 and CDR2: SGHRS, YFSETQ. DNA for the CDR3: TGCGCCAGCAGCTTGGGGGACGGGGGTAGGAGGAATGAGCAGTTCTTC. Its translation: CASSLGDGGRRNEQFF.